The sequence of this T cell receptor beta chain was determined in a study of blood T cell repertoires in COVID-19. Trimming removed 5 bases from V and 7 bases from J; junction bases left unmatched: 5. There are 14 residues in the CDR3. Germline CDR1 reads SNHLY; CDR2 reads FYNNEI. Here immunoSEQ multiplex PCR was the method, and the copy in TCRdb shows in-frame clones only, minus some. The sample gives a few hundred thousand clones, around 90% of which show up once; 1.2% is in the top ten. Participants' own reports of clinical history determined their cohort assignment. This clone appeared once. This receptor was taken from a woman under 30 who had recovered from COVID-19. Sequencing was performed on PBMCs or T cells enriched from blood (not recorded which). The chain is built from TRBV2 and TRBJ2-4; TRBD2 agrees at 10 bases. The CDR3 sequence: CASSRTSGLNIQYF. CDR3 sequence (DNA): TGTGCCAGCAGTCGGACTAGCGGATTGAACATTCAGTACTTC.